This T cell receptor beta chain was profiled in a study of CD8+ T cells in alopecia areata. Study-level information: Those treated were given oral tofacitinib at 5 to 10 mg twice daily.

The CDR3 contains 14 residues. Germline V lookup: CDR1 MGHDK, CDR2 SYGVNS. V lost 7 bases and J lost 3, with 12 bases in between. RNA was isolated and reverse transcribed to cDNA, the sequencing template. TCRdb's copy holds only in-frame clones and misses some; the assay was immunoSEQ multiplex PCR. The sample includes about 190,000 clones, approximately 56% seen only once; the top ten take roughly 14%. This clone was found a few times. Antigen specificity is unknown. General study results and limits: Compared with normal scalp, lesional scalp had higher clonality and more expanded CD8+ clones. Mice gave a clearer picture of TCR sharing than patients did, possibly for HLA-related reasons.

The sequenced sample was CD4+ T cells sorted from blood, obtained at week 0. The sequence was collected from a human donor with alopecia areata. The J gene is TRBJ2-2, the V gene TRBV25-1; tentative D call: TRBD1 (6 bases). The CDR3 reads CASKNREYTGELFF. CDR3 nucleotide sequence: TGTGCCAGCAAAAACAGGGAATACACCGGGGAGCTGTTTTTT.